This T cell receptor beta chain was found in a study of identifying expanded T cells in peripheral blood. Clones were sequenced by immunoSEQ multiplex PCR, and TCRdb holds only the in-frame ones, with some missing. Of 120,000 or so clones listed, around four fifths are singletons. CDR1 is SGHAT, CDR2 FQNNGV, per germline. V lost 1 base and J lost 0; bases outside the gene matches: 3. The CDR3 has 17 residues. No infections or other immune events were documented during collection. Findings and limits, study-wide: Approximately two-week clone count variance significantly increased as total template count grew. Over approximately two and four weeks, about 15 and 19 clones changed, versus around 1.2 between replicates.

Notes on this clone: The antigen is undetermined.

The sample taken for sequencing was blood. The receptor was isolated from a person aged 18-69 years in good health. The chain joins TRBV11-2 to TRBJ1-6; 7 bases fit TRBD1. The DNA for the CDR3 is TGTGCCAGCAGCTTAGGGGGACAGAGCTCCTATAATTCACCCCTCCACTTT. Translating it yields CASSLGGQSSYNSPLHF.